One and the same sample provided the 30 T cell receptor beta chains below, sequenced in a study of T cells in Graves' hyperthyroidism and ophthalmopathy (dated by TCRdb to 2018 to 2020). Preparation of the library involved multiplex PCR. Reads for this sample came from an Illumina HiSeq 2000. TCR beta CDR3 regions were amplified from RNA transcripts. For the first round of RT-PCR on the TCR CDR3, the HTBI primer set was used together with the Qiagen OneStep RT-PCR kit. TCRdb reanalyzed the raw reads on its own, using fastp at Q25 for trimming and MiXCR for clone calling, and kept in-frame beta chains. When rows share a CDR3 protein, they turn into one entry using the most common DNA and genes. For this sample the table gives some 500,000 distinct CDR3 sequences, of which around 16% were detected only once. The ten largest clones take up 29% of the sample. Source material: blood. Every receptor here comes from a woman aged 30 to 39 with Graves' ophthalmopathy.

This clonotype was seen many times. J is TRBJ2-3 and V is TRBV5-1, with D unclear. CDR3 length: 16 residues. Germline values: CDR1 SGHRS, CDR2 YFSETQ. The V gene lost 3 bases and the J gene lost 2 bases, with 16 bases spanning the gap. The CDR3 DNA reads as TGCGCCAGCAGCTCGAACACAATTCCCACCACAGATACGCAGTATTTT. This gives the protein CASSSNTIPTTDTQYF.

This clonotype was found a few times. The DNA of the CDR3 is TGTGCCAGCTCACCGGGACTGGTAGCCGGTGGCACAGATACGCAGTATTTT. It translates to CASSPGLVAGGTDTQYF. The chain links TRBV18 to TRBJ2-3; the D gene is possibly TRBD2 (6 bases). The length of the CDR3 is 17 residues. CDR1 is KGHSH, CDR2 LQKENI, per germline. V gave up 3 bases and J gave up 1 base, with 17 bases separating them.

V is TRBV4-3 and J is TRBJ1-1, with D possibly TRBD1 on 6 matching bases. The germline gives CDR1 LGHNA, CDR2 YSLEER. V was shortened by 3 bases and J by 0 bases, with 8 bases between the two germline ends. The CDR3 totals 14 residues. CDR3 residues: CASSQGTLNTEAFF. The CDR3 nucleotides are TGCGCCAGCAGCCAGGGGACATTGAACACTGAAGCTTTCTTT.

This clonotype has a count of ten or more. The rearrangement joins TRBV28 to TRBJ1-5; 9 nucleotides agree with TRBD1. The CDR3 has 18 residues. Germline V lookup: CDR1 MDHEN, CDR2 SYDVKM. J lost 4 bases, V lost 4 bases, and 14 bases had no gene match. The chain's CDR3 is CASSSGGIGDRVNQPQHF. CDR3 DNA sequence: TGTGCCAGCAGTTCGGGGGGCATTGGGGACAGGGTTAATCAGCCCCAGCATTTT. Full variable domain (outside the CDR3, taken from reference TRBV28 and TRBJ1-5): DVKVTQSSRYLVKRTGEKVFLECVQDMDHENMFWYRQDPGLGLRLIYFSYDVKMKEKGDIPEGYSVSREKKERFSLILESASTNQTSMYLCASSSGGIGDRVNQPQHFGDGTRLSIL.

This clonotype was counted ten times or more. The chain has TRBV7-8 and TRBJ2-7; tentatively, D is TRBD1 or TRBD2 (6 bases each). The CDR3 runs 13 residues. V dropped 7 bases and J dropped 4 bases, with 14 bases sitting between them. CDR1 and CDR2 from the germline V gene are SGHVS and FQNEAQ. The CDR3, as DNA: TGTGCCAGCACCCCTGGGGGGCCATACGAGCAGTACTTC. Amino acid sequence: CASTPGGPYEQYF.

This chain joins TRBV19 and TRBJ1-2; 8 bases agree with TRBD1. V lost 3 bases to trimming and J lost 7 bases; unmatched junction nucleotides: 10. Germline CDR1 reads LNHDA; CDR2 reads SQIVND (reference sequence). This CDR3 spans 15 amino acids. The CDR3 DNA sequence: TGTGCCAGTAGTATCTTCGGACAGGGATTAAGTGGCTACACCTTC. Protein sequence: CASSIFGQGLSGYTF.

As to this clonotype: At one boundary the junction diverges from the germline segment, which might be a read error. The genes are TRBV24-1 and TRBJ2-1; D gene uncertain. The CDR3 consists of 15 residues. Germline values: CDR1 KGHDR, CDR2 SFDVKD. The CDR3 DNA sequence: TGTGCCACCAGTGAGGGCCCGAGTGCCTACAACGAGCGGTTCTTC. It translates to CATSEGPSAYNERFF.

A word on this clonotype: A much larger clonotype is one base distant, so this may be a read error. The J gene is TRBJ2-7, the V gene TRBV3-1; D possibly corresponds to TRBD2 (6 bases). The CDR3 is made up of 14 amino acids. Germline assignment: CDR1 LGHDT and CDR2 YNNKEL (reference sequence). In DNA, the CDR3 is TGTGCCGGCAGCCTCACTAGCAGGGACTACGAGCAGTACTTC. Translating gives CAGSLTSRDYEQYF.

This clonotype has a count of ten or more. The genes are TRBV4-3 and TRBJ1-1, with D possibly TRBD1 on 6 matching bases. CDR1 and CDR2 from the germline V gene are LGHNA and YSLEER. The CDR3 covers 17 residues. Trimming removed 5 bases from V and 3 bases from J, with 22 bases in between. The CDR3 is CASSARDWGGYDTEAFF. The CDR3, as DNA: TGCGCCAGCAGCGCGCGTGATTGGGGGGGCTACGACACTGAAGCTTTCTTT.

This clonotype was recorded many times. The chain carries TRBV11-2 and TRBJ1-2; TRBD1 matches 9 bases. The CDR3 length is 14 residues. Trimming at V came to 4 bases and at J to 3 bases, leaving 3 bases not matched to a gene. Germline loops: CDR1 SGHAT, CDR2 FQNNGV. CDR3: CASSSWDRDYGYTF. The CDR3 DNA reads TGTGCCAGCAGCTCCTGGGACAGGGACTATGGCTACACCTTC.

This clonotype was seen only a few times. The V call is TRBV7-2, the J call TRBJ2-4; TRBD1 aligns across 7 bases. CDR1 and CDR2 (germline): SGHTA, FQGNSA. This CDR3 region has 14 residues. The V and J ends lost 5 bases and 7 bases, in that order; junction bases with no gene match: 8. CDR3 DNA sequence: TGTGCCAGCAGCCCGACAGGGTTGGGGAACATTCAGTACTTC. This gives the protein CASSPTGLGNIQYF.

This clonotype appeared a single time. The rearrangement joins TRBV19 to TRBJ2-2; tentative D call: TRBD1 (5 bases). The CDR3 is 17 residues long. Trimming removed 3 bases from V and 6 bases from J, with 20 bases in between. From germline, CDR1 is LNHDA and CDR2 SQIVND (reference sequence). The CDR3 sequence is CASSMWGPLGSPGELFF. CDR3 DNA sequence: TGTGCCAGTAGTATGTGGGGCCCCTTGGGGTCCCCCGGGGAGCTGTTTTTT.

This clonotype appeared a few times. The chain combines TRBV2 with TRBJ2-2, with 8 nucleotides matching TRBD2. J was trimmed by 6 bases and V by 6 bases; bases with no gene match: 15. From germline, CDR1 is SNHLY and CDR2 FYNNEI. CDR3 length: 17 residues. CDR3 in amino acids: CASRDLGSGRNSGELFF. Here the CDR3 DNA reads TGTGCCAGCAGGGACCTGGGGAGCGGGAGAAATTCCGGGGAGCTGTTTTTT.

The chain uses TRBV11-2 and TRBJ2-7; no reliable D call. Trimming pared 1 base from V and 8 bases from J, leaving 6 bases between. Germline CDR1 and CDR2: SGHAT and FQNNGV. The length of the CDR3 is 11 residues. In nucleotides, the CDR3 is TGTGCCAGCAGCTTAGGTTCAAAGCAGTACTTC. Its protein is CASSLGSKQYF.

This clonotype was counted ten times or more. The V call is TRBV30, the J call TRBJ2-7; the D gene could be TRBD1 or TRBD2 (5 bases each). V was trimmed by 2 bases and J by 6 bases, leaving 11 bases between them. The CDR3 totals 12 residues. Germline assignment: CDR1 GTSNPN and CDR2 SVGIG (reference sequence). The CDR3 DNA sequence: TGTGCCTGGAGTCGAGGGGTGGGCGAGCAGTACTTC. This encodes CAWSRGVGEQYF.

The chain has TRBV30 and TRBJ1-4, with 7 bases that match TRBD1. J was trimmed by 1 base and V by 2 bases; bases with no gene match: 10. The CDR3 runs to 17 residues. Germline lookup yields CDR1 GTSNPN and CDR2 SVGIG (reference sequence). The CDR3 nucleotides read TGTGCCTGGAGTAACGGACAGGTCGCGATAACTAATGAAAAACTGTTTTTT. It codes for CAWSNGQVAITNEKLFF.

This clonotype was observed many times. CDR3 DNA: TGTGCCAGCAGTTCTAGGACTAGCGCGGAATCAGATACGCAGTATTTT. It yields the protein CASSSRTSAESDTQYF. This rearrangement joins TRBV27 to TRBJ2-3; 9 bases match TRBD2. This CDR3 is 16 amino acids long. Per the germline V gene, CDR1 is MNHEY and CDR2 is SMNVEV (reference sequence). The J segment lost 4 bases and the V segment lost 4 bases, leaving 9 bases of the junction unmatched.

The table lists this clonotype with a few counts. This chain joins TRBV6-4 and TRBJ2-6; TRBD2 agrees at 8 bases. Germline trimming cut 4 bases from V and 0 bases from J; bases unmatched to any gene: 5. Germline V lookup: CDR1 MRHNA, CDR2 SNTAGT. CDR3 length equals 17 residues. The CDR3 reads CASSALAGNSGANVLTF. The CDR3, as DNA: TGTGCCAGCAGTGCGCTAGCGGGTAACTCTGGGGCCAACGTCCTGACTTTC.

This clonotype was seen at least ten times. The CDR3 spells CASTKRLARYNEQFF. CDR3 nucleotides: TGTGCCAGCACCAAAAGACTAGCACGTTACAATGAGCAGTTCTTC. The chain couples TRBV6-2 or TRBV6-3 to TRBJ2-1; 7 bases match TRBD2. The germline V gene encodes CDR1 MNHEY and CDR2 SVGEGT. The CDR3 loop spans 15 amino acids. Unmatched junction bases numbered 10, after V lost 7 bases and J lost 4 bases.

V and J are TRBV27 and TRBJ2-5; possible D gene TRBD1, 6 bases. Germline V CDR1 and CDR2: MNHEY, SMNVEV (reference sequence). CDR3 length equals 16 residues. V was cut by 5 bases and J by 4 bases, with 20 bases left in between. CDR3 sequence (DNA): TGTGCCAGCAGTCCCTGGAAAGGGAGCAGGGGAGAGACCCAGTACTTC. This gives the protein CASSPWKGSRGETQYF.

This clonotype appeared many times. This chain links TRBV7-2 with TRBJ2-4, with 8 bases lining up with TRBD2. This CDR3 is built from 16 residues. The germline CDR1 and CDR2 sequences are SGHTA and FQGNSA. With 5 bases clipped from V and 2 bases from J, the junction kept 8 bases outside the gene matches. The CDR3 sequence is CASSPWREETKNIQYF. The CDR3 DNA is TGTGCCAGCAGCCCATGGCGGGAGGAAACCAAAAACATTCAGTACTTC.

This clonotype has a count of ten or more. The chain carries TRBV5-1 and TRBJ2-2, with D tentatively TRBD1 or TRBD2 (5 bases each). CDR3 length equals 15 residues. V lost 1 base, J lost 2 bases, and 9 bases lay in between. Germline lookup yields CDR1 SGHRS and CDR2 YFSETQ. The CDR3 sequence is CASSLRGVNTGELFF. The DNA of the CDR3 is TGCGCCAGCAGCTTGCGAGGGGTCAACACCGGGGAGCTGTTTTTT.

Ten or more counts support this clonotype. CDR3 sequence reads: CASSQDLMRGDTQYF. The CDR3 coding sequence is TGTGCCAGCAGCCAAGATTTGATGCGTGGGGATACGCAGTATTTT. V and J are TRBV4-2 and TRBJ2-3; D is uncertain. CDR1 and CDR2 (germline): LGHNA, YNFKEQ. The CDR3 is made up of 15 amino acids. V dropped 0 bases and J dropped 6 bases, with 13 bases sitting between them.

This clonotype has more than one count but fewer than ten. The V and J genes are TRBV5-4 and TRBJ2-7; 13 bases fit TRBD2. V shed 2 bases and J 0 bases; nucleotides not matched to a gene: 8. The germline CDR1 and CDR2 sequences are SGHNT and YYREEE (reference sequence). The CDR3 contains 18 residues. CDR3 protein: CASSLKFTSGRDSYEQYF. CDR3 nucleotides: TGTGCCAGCAGCTTAAAGTTTACTAGCGGGAGGGACTCCTACGAGCAGTACTTC.

The J gene is TRBJ2-3, the V gene TRBV28; D is tentatively TRBD1 or TRBD2 (5 bases each). Per the germline V gene, CDR1 is MDHEN and CDR2 is SYDVKM. CDR3 length equals 15 residues. Trimming removed 4 bases from V and 1 base from J, with 12 bases in between. The DNA of the CDR3 is TGTGCCAGCAGTTCACCGGTGGGGGGCACAGATACGCAGTATTTT. Its translation: CASSSPVGGTDTQYF.

Notes on this clonotype: A read error may be the cause here, since a much bigger clone is one base away. The rearrangement links TRBV11-2 to TRBJ2-5; TRBD1 is a possible D gene (6 bases). Trimming left V 5 bases short and J 2 bases short, with 18 bases between. The length of the CDR3 is 16 residues. From germline, CDR1 is SGHAT and CDR2 FQNNGV. The CDR3 bases are TGTGCCAGCAGCGACAGAACTCGACAGGCACAAGAGACCCAGTACTTC. Translation gives CASSDRTRQAQETQYF.

CDR3 protein: CASSFSLQGNQPQHF. In nucleotides, the CDR3 is TGTGCCAGCAGCTTCAGCCTACAGGGCAATCAGCCCCAGCATTTT. The chain has TRBV7-8 and TRBJ1-5; a possible D gene is TRBD1 (5 bases). Trimming removed 3 bases from V and 2 bases from J, with 11 bases in between. The germline CDR1 and CDR2 sequences are SGHVS and FQNEAQ. The CDR3 extends over 15 amino acids.

The chain uses TRBV24-1 and TRBJ2-2, with TRBD1 matching 9 bases. The CDR3 is made up of 14 amino acids. Trimming removed 10 bases from V and 3 bases from J; junction bases left unmatched: 5. Per the germline V gene, CDR1 is KGHDR and CDR2 is SFDVKD. CDR3 loop: CATKGQGDTGELFF. CDR3 bases: TGTGCCACTAAGGGACAGGGTGACACCGGGGAGCTGTTTTTT.

This clonotype was detected a few times. This chain uses TRBV29-1 with TRBJ2-3; maybe TRBD1 (5 bases). The CDR3 is 10 residues long. Germline-derived CDR1 and CDR2 are SQVTM and ANQGSEA. The V end was cut by 6 bases, the J end by 8 bases, with 9 bases between. The chain's CDR3 is CSVQRGTQYF. CDR3 nucleotides: TGCAGCGTGCAAAGGGGTACGCAGTATTTT.

This clonotype was seen only a few times. A much larger clone sits a single nucleotide away, making a read error possible. The chain is built from TRBV20-1 and TRBJ2-7, with D perhaps matching TRBD1 (6 bases). CDR1 DFQATT and CDR2 SNEGSKA come from the germline V gene (reference sequence). The CDR3 consists of 14 residues. This CDR3 is CSARVGTKAYEQCF. As DNA, the CDR3 is TGCAGTGCTAGAGTAGGGACAAAGGCCTACGAGCAGTGCTTC.